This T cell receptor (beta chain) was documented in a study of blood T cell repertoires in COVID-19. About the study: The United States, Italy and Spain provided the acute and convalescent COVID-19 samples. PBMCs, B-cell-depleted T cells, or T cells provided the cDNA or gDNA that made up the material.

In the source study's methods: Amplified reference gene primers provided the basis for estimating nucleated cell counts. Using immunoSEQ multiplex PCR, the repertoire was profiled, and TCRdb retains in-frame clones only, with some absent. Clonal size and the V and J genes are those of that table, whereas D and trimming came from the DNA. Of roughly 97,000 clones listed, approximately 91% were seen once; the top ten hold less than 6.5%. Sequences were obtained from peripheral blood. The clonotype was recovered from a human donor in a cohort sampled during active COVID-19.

The CDR3 sequence: CASSLILAGVTDTQYF. CDR3 nucleotides: TGTGCCAGCAGCTTAATACTAGCGGGGGTAACAGATACGCAGTATTTT. The chain employs TRBV7-8 and TRBJ2-3, with 11 bases lining up with TRBD2. Per the germline V gene, CDR1 is SGHVS and CDR2 is FQNEAQ. The J segment lost 3 bases and the V segment lost 2 bases, leaving 4 bases of the junction unmatched. This CDR3 is 16 amino acids long.